This T cell receptor (beta chain) originates from a study of T cell responses to AZD1222 COVID-19 vaccine. General study findings and limits: Spike regions recognized by vaccine-associated CD4 TCRs spanned the protein, led by 160-218 and 743-854.

In the case of this clone: Its antigen is still unknown.

V shed 7 bases and J 8 bases; nucleotides not matched to a gene: 6. The length of the CDR3 is 13 residues. Sequenced by immunoSEQ multiplex PCR; TCRdb stores in-frame clones only, minus some. The sample has roughly 150,000 clones, around nine tenths seen once. The clonotype originates from an adult in good health. The material sequenced was peripheral blood, taken on day 0 of AZD1222 vaccination. The chain combines TRBV12-3 or TRBV12-4 with TRBJ1-2; 11 bases match TRBD1. The CDR3 sequence is CASNLGQGGGYTF. CDR3 DNA: TGTGCCAGCAACTTGGGACAGGGGGGAGGCTACACCTTC.